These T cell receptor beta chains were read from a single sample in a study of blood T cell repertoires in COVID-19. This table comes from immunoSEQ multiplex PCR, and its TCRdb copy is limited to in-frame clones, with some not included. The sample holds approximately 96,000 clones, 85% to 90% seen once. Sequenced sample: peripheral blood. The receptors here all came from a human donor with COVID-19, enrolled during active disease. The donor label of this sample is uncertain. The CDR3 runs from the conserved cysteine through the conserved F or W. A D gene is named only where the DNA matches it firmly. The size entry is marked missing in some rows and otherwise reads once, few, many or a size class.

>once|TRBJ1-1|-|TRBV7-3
CASSLGLETEAFF
TGTGCCAGCAGCTTAGGGTTGGAGACTGAAGCTTTCTTT
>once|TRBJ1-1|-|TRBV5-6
CASSLTFTGLQGTEAFF
TGTGCCAGCAGCTTGACCTTCACCGGGTTACAGGGAACTGAAGCTTTCTTT
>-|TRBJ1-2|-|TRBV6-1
CASSEIGSGYGYTF
TGTGCCAGCAGTGAAATAGGGAGCGGCTATGGCTACACCTTC
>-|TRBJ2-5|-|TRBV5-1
CASSLGSARETQYF
TGCGCCAGCAGCTTGGGATCTGCTAGAGAGACCCAGTACTTC
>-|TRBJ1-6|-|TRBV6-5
CASRASSYNSPLHF
TGTGCCAGCAGGGCTAGCTCCTATAATTCACCCCTCCACTTT
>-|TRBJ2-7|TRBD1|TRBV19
CASSTRQGGSEQYF
TGTGCCAGTAGTACTCGACAGGGGGGATCCGAGCAGTACTTC
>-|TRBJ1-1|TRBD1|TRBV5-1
CASSRWDSRQAFF
TGCGCCAGCAGCCGCTGGGACAGTAGACAAGCTTTCTTT
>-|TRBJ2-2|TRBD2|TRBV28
CASSSLFRGGGSTGELFF
TGTGCCAGCAGTTCCCTCTTTCGGGGGGGCGGAAGCACCGGGGAGCTGTTTTTT
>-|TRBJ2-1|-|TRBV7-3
CASSLSEWNEQFF
TGTGCCAGCAGCTTAAGTGAGTGGAATGAGCAGTTCTTC
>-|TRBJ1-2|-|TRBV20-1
CSASGGAANYGYTF
TGCAGTGCTAGTGGCGGGGCAGCTAACTATGGCTACACCTTC
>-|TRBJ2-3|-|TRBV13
CASSHYFGGTDTQYF
TGTGCCAGCAGCCACTATTTTGGAGGAACAGATACGCAGTATTTT
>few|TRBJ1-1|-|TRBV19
CASRKLTGSTEAFF
TGTGCCAGTAGGAAATTGACAGGTAGCACTGAAGCTTTCTTT
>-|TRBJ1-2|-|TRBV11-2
CASSLDRGANYGYTF
TGTGCCAGCAGCTTAGATCGGGGAGCTAACTATGGCTACACCTTC
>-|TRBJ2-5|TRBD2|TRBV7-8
CASSFREGTQYF
TGTGCCAGCAGCTTTAGGGAGGGGACCCAGTACTTC
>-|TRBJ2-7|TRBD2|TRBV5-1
CASSLSPAGGNEQYF
TGCGCCAGCAGCTTATCACCCGCGGGGGGGAACGAGCAGTACTTC
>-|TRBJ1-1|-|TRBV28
CAIQVTGSVSEAFF
TGTGCCATACAGGTAACCGGTTCGGTCTCTGAAGCTTTCTTT
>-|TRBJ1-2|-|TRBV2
CASQVTRENYGYTF
TGTGCCAGCCAGGTGACCAGGGAAAACTATGGCTACACCTTC
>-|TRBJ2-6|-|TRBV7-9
CASSRSRGSFSGANVLTF
TGTGCCAGCAGCCGAAGTAGGGGGAGTTTCTCTGGGGCCAACGTCCTGACTTTC
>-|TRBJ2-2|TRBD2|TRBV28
CASSFTSGSTGELFF
TGTGCCAGCAGTTTCACTAGCGGGTCAACCGGGGAGCTGTTTTTT
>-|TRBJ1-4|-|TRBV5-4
CASSLDREREKLFF
TGTGCCAGCAGCTTGGACAGGGAAAGGGAAAAACTGTTTTTT
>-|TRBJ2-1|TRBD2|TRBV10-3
CAISGLAGDDEQFF
TGTGCCATCAGTGGACTAGCGGGAGACGATGAGCAGTTCTTC
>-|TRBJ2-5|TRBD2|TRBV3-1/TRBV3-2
CASSQVGAGRTQYF
TGTGCCAGCAGCCAAGTGGGAGCGGGGAGGACCCAGTACTTC
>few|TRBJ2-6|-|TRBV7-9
CASSNNEAGANVLTF
TGTGCCAGCAGCAATAATGAGGCTGGGGCCAACGTCCTGACTTTC
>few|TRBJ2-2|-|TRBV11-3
CASSYRTVTGELFF
TGTGCCAGCAGCTATCGGACAGTCACCGGGGAGCTGTTTTTT
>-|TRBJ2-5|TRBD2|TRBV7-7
CASSLNSGAYQETQYF
TGTGCCAGCAGCCTCAATAGCGGGGCCTACCAAGAGACCCAGTACTTC
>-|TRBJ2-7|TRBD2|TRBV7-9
CASSRTSAGEQYF
TGTGCCAGCAGCCGGACTAGCGCTGGCGAGCAGTACTTC
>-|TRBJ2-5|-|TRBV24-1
CATSDLRGGETQYF
TGTGCCACCAGTGATTTGAGGGGTGGTGAGACCCAGTACTTC
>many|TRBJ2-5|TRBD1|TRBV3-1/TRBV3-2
CASSQVRDRGRETQYF
TGTGCCAGCAGCCAAGTTCGGGACAGGGGACGAGAGACCCAGTACTTC
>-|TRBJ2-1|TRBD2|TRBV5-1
CASSSRKTSAKFPSSYNEQFF
TGCGCCAGCAGCTCCCGAAAGACTAGCGCTAAATTTCCCAGCTCCTACAATGAGCAGTTCTTC
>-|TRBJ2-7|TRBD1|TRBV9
CASSGILDREIYF
TGTGCCAGCAGCGGGATCTTGGACAGGGAGATTTACTTC
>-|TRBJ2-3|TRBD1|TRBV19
CASSVGQGRTDTQYF
TGTGCCAGTAGTGTGGGACAGGGGCGCACAGATACGCAGTATTTT
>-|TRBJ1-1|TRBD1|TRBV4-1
CASSQPGQAYMNTEAFF
TGCGCCAGCAGCCAGCCGGGACAGGCTTATATGAACACTGAAGCTTTCTTT
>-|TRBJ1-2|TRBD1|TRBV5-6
CASSTGTGVFYGYTF
TGTGCCAGCAGCACGGGGACAGGGGTCTTCTATGGCTACACCTTC
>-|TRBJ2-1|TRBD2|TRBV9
CASSPTPSGGRYNEQFF
TGTGCCAGCAGCCCGACCCCCTCCGGGGGGAGGTACAATGAGCAGTTCTTC
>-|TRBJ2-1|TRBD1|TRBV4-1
CASSWGQGVDEQFF
TGCGCCAGCAGTTGGGGACAGGGGGTCGATGAGCAGTTCTTC
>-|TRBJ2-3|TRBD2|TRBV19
CASSPGTSWFPGTDTQYF
TGTGCCAGTAGTCCCGGGACTAGTTGGTTCCCTGGCACAGATACGCAGTATTTT
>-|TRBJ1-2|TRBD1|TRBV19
CASSIPGTAYYGYTF
TGTGCCAGTAGTATCCCTGGGACAGCCTACTATGGCTACACCTTC